A single sample is the source of the 3 T cell receptor beta chains below, sequenced in a study of patients and donors after allogeneic stem cell transplantation. One entry per CDR3 protein results from TCRdb running MiXCR on the RT-PCR reads. Of approximately 160,000 distinct CDR3 sequences in the sample, 30% were seen once. The sample taken for sequencing was blood, either unsorted or a sorted T cell fraction (not recorded which). The receptors come from a human donor who was either an allogeneic HSCT recipient or a stem cell or donor lymphocyte infusion donor (not recorded which). It is not recorded whose cells these are; they may come from a transplant donor.

The J gene is TRBJ1-4, the V gene TRBV12-3 or TRBV12-4; the D is unclear. V was clipped by 3 bases and J by 0 bases, with 11 bases between them. The CDR3 consists of 16 residues. The CDR3 sequence is CASSFRGSSTNEKLFF. The CDR3 region has the DNA TGTGCCAGCAGTTTTCGTGGAAGCTCAACTAATGAAAAACTGTTTTTT.

This clonotype has a handful of counts. V and J are TRBV3-1 and TRBJ2-5; 8 bases align to TRBD2. The germline gives CDR1 LGHDT, CDR2 YNNKEL (reference sequence). This CDR3 has 14 amino acids. The J segment lost 4 bases and the V segment lost 0 bases, leaving 1 base of the junction unmatched. As DNA, the CDR3 is TGTGCCAGCAGCCAAGACAGCGGGAGAGAGACCCAGTACTTC. This gives the protein CASSQDSGRETQYF.

This clonotype was seen a single time. The chain employs TRBV6-5 and TRBJ2-3, with D uncertain. CDR1 MNHEY and CDR2 SVGAGI come from the germline V gene. The V gene lost 0 bases and the J gene lost 5 bases, with 12 bases spanning the gap. The CDR3 is made up of 15 amino acids. CDR3 region: CASSYSKWVEDTQYF. The CDR3 nucleotides read TGTGCCAGCAGTTACTCGAAATGGGTGGAAGATACGCAGTATTTT.